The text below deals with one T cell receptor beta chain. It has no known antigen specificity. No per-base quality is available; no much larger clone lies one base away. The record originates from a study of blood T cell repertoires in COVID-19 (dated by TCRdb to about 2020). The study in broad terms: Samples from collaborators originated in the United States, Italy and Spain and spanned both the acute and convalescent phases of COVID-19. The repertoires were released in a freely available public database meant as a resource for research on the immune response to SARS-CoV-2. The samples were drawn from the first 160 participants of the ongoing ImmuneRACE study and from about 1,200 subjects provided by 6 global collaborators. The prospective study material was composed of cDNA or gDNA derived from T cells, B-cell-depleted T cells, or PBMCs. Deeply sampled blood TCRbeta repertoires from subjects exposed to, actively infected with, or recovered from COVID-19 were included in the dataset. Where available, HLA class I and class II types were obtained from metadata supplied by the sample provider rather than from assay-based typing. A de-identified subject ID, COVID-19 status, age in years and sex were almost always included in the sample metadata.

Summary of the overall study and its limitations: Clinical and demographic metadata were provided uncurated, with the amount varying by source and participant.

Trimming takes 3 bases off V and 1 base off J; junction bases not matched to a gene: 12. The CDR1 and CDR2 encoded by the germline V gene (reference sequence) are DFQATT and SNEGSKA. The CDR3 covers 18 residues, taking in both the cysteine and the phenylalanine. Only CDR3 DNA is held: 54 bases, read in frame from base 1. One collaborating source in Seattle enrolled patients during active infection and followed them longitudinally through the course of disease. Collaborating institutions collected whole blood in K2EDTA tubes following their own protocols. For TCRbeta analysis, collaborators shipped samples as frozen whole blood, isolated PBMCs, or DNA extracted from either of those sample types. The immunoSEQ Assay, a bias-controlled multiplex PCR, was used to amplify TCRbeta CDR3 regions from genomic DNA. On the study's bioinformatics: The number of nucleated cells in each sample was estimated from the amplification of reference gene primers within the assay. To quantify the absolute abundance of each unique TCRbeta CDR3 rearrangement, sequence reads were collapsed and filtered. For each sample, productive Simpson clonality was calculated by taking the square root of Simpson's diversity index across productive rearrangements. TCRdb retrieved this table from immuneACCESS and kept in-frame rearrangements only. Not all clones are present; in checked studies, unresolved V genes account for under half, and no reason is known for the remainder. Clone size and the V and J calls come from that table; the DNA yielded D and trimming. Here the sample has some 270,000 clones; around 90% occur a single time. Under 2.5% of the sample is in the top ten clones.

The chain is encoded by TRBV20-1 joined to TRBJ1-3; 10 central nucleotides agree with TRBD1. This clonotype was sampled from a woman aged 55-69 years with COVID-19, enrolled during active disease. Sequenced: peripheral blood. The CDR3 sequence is CSASPTPGQGRSGNTIYF. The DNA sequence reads TGCAGTGCTAGTCCTACTCCGGGACAGGGGAGATCTGGAAACACCATATATTTT.